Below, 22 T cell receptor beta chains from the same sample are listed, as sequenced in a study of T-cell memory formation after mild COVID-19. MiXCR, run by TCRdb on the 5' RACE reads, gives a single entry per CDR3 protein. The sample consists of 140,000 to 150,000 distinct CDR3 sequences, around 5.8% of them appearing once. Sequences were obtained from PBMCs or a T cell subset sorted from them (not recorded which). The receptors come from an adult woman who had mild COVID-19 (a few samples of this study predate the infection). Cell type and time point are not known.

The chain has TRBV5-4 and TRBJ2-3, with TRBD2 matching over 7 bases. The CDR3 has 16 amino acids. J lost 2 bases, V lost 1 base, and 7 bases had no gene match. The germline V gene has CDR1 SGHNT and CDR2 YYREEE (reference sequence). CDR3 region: CASSLRTAGTTDTQYF. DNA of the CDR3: TGTGCCAGCAGCTTGAGAACAGCGGGGACCACAGATACGCAGTATTTT.

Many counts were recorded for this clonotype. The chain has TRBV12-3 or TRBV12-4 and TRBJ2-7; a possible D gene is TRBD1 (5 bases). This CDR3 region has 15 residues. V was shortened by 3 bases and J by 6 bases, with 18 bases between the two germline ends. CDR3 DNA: TGTGCCAGCAGTTTTGATAGGGGCCCAAAAGGCGAGCAGTACTTC. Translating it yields CASSFDRGPKGEQYF.

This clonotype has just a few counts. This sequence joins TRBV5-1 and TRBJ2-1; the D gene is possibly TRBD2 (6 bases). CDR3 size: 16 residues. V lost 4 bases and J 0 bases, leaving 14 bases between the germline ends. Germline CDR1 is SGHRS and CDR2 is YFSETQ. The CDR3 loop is CASSPTPGGSYNEQFF. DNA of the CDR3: TGCGCCAGCAGCCCGACTCCCGGGGGCTCCTACAATGAGCAGTTCTTC.

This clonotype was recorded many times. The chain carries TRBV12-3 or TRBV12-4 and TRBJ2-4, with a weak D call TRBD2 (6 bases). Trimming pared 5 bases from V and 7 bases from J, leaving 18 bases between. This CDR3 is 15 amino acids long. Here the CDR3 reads CASSRNSGSFNIQYF. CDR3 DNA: TGTGCCAGCAGTCGAAATAGCGGTTCGTTTAACATTCAGTACTTC.

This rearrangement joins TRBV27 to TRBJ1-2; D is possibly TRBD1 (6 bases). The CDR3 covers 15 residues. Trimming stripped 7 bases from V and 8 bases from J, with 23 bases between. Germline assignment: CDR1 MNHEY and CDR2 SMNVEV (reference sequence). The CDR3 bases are TGTGCCAGCAAAACCTCCTGGGACAAGGGGGTGGGCTACACCTTC. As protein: CASKTSWDKGVGYTF.

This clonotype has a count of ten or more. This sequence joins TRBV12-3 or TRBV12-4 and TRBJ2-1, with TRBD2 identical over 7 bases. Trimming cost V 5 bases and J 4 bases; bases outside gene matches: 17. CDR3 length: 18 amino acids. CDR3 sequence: CASSGTLGSGGGYNEQFF. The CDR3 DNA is TGTGCCAGCAGTGGTACATTGGGGAGTGGGGGGGGTTACAATGAGCAGTTCTTC.

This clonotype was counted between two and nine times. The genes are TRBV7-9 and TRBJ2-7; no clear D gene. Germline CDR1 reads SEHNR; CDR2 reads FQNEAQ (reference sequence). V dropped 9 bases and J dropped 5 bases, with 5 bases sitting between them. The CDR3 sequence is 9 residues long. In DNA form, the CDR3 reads TGTGCCAGTCCGAACGAGCAGTACTTC. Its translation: CASPNEQYF.

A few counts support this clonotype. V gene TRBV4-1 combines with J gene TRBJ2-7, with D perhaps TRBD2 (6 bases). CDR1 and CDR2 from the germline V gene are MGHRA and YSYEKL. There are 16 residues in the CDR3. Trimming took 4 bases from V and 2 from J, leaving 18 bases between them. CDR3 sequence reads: CASSLVRDSLTYEQYF. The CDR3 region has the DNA TGCGCCAGCAGCCTGGTTAGGGACTCGCTGACCTACGAGCAGTACTTC.

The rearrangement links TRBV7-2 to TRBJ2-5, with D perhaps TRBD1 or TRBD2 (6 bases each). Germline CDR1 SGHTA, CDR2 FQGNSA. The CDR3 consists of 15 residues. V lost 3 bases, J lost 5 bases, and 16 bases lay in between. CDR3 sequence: CASSLGPGEEETQYF. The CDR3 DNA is TGTGCCAGCAGCTTGGGGCCAGGGGAGGAGGAGACCCAGTACTTC.

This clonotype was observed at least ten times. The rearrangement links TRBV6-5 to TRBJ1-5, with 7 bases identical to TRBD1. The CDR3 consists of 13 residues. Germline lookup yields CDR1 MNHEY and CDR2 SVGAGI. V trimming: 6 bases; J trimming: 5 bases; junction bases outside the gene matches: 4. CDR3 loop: CASRTGRDQPQHF. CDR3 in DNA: TGTGCCAGCAGGACAGGGCGAGATCAGCCCCAGCATTTT.

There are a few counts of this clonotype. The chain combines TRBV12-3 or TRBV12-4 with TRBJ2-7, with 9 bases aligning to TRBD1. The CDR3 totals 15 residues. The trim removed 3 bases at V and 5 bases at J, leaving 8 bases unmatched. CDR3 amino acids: CASSFEGTGMNEQYF. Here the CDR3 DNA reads TGTGCCAGCAGTTTTGAGGGGACAGGGATGAACGAGCAGTACTTC.

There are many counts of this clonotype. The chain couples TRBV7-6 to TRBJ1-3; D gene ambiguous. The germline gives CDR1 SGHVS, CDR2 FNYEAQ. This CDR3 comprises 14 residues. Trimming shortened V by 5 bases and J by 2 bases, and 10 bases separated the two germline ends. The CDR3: CASSPGRTGNTIYF. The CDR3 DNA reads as TGTGCCAGCAGCCCAGGAAGAACTGGAAACACCATATATTTT.

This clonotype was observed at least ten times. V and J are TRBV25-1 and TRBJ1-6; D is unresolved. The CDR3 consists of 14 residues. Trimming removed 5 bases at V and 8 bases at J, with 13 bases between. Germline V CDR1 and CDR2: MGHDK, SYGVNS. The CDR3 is CASSSSGRDSPLHF. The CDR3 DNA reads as TGTGCCAGCAGTTCATCGGGTCGGGATTCACCCCTCCACTTT.

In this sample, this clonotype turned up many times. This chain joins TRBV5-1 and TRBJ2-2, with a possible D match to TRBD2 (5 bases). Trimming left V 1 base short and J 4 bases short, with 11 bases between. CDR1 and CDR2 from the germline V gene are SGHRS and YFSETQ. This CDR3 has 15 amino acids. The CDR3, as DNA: TGCGCCAGCAGCTTGTATCTCGGGGTCACCGGGGAGCTGTTTTTT. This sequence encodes CASSLYLGVTGELFF.

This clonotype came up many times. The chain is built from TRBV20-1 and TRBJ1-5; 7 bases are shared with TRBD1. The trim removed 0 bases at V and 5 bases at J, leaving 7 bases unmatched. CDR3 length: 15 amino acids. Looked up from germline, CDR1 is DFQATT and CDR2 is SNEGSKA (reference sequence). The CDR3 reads CSARDYDRVDQPQHF. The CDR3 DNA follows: TGCAGTGCTAGAGACTATGACAGGGTGGATCAGCCCCAGCATTTT.

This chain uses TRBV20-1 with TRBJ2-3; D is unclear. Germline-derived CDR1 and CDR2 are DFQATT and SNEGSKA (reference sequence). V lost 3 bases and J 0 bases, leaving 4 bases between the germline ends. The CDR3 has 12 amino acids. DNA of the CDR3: TGCAGTGCTAGGGCTAGCACAGATACGCAGTATTTT. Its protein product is CSARASTDTQYF.

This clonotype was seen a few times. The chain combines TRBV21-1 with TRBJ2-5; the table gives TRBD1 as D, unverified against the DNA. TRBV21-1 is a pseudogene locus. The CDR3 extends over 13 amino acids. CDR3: CASRQGARETQYF. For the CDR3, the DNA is TGTGCCAGCAGACAGGGGGCGAGGGAGACCCAGTACTTC.

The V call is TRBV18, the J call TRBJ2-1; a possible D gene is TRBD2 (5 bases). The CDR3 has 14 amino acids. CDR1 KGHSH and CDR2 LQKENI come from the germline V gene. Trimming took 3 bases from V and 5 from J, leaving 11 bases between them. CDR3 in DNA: TGTGCCAGCTCACCGTCTAGCTGGGACAATGAGCAGTTCTTC. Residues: CASSPSSWDNEQFF.

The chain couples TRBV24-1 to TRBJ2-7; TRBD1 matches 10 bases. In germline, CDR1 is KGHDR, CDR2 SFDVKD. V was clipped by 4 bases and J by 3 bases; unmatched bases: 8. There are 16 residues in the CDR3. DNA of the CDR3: TGTGCCACCAGTGAGCAGGCCGGGACAGGGGACTACGAGCAGTACTTC. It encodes CATSEQAGTGDYEQYF.

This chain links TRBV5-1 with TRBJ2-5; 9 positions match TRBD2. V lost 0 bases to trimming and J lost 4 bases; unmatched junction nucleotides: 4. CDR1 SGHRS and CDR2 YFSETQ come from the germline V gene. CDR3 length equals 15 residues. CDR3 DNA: TGCGCCAGCAGCTTGGCCCTAGCGGGGACAGAGACCCAGTACTTC. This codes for CASSLALAGTETQYF.

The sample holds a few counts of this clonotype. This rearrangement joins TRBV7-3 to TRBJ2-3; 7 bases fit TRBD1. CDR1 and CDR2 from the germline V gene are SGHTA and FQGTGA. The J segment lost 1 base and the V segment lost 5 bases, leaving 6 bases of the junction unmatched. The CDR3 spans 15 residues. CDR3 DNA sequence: TGTGCCAGCAGCCGACAGGGTTCAGGCACAGATACGCAGTATTTT. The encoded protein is CASSRQGSGTDTQYF.

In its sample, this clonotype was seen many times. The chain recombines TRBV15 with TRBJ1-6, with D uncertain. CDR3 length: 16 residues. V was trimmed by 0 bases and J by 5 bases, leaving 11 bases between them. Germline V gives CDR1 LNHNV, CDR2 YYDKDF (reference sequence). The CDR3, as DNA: TGTGCCACCAGCAGAGATCTGGGCAGGAATAATTCACCCCTCCACTTT. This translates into CATSRDLGRNNSPLHF.